The clone carrying this TCR beta chain appeared once. Its antigen is unidentified. The table came from immunoSEQ multiplex PCR; TCRdb's copy has only in-frame clones and leaves some out. This table holds about 120,000 clones, about 87% found once. The sample originates from a study of T cell responses to AZD1222 COVID-19 vaccine. Study-wide points: Nearly half of spike-specific TCRs reportedly go after variant regions that carry no mutations.

The CDR3 totals 15 residues. CDR1 is MNHEY, CDR2 SVGEGT, per germline. J gave up 0 bases and V 5 bases, and 3 bases lay outside the gene matches. Sequencing was performed on peripheral blood, taken on day 0 of AZD1222 vaccination. J is TRBJ1-5 and V is TRBV6-2 or TRBV6-3, with 8 bases matching TRBD1. The receptor comes from an adult in good health. For the CDR3, the DNA is TGTGCCAGCAGTCGGGACAGGCATAGCAATCAGCCCCAGCATTTT. This sequence encodes CASSRDRHSNQPQHF.